This T cell receptor (beta chain) was captured by sequencing in a study of cytomegalovirus exposure and HLA in healthy donors. Regarding the study as a whole: Rare TCR sequences predominated, though certain public TCRs were found in many donors. Subsequent analysis revealed that first-cohort TCR clusters tended to co-occur in the 100 to 150 validation repertoires.

Germline V gene lookup returns CDR1 MNHEY and CDR2 SVGAGI. The CDR3 totals 12 residues. V was pared by 2 bases and J by 5 bases, with 6 bases between. In the case of this clone: Its antigen is not identified.

From the roughly 120-subject validation cohort, which was separate from the roughly 670-subject first cohort, the donors were drawn. Libraries were prepared by immunoSEQ multiplex PCR; TCRdb keeps only in-frame clonotypes and omits some of them. The data hold 150,000 to 200,000 clones, with about 82% observed a single time. The sequence derives from a young woman in good health and CMV-seronegative. The sequencing sample was made of PBMCs. The genes are TRBV6-5 and TRBJ2-5; the D is unclear. The CDR3 DNA follows: TGTGCCAGCAGTTACCCTCCCGAGACCCAGTACTTC. Its translation: CASSYPPETQYF.